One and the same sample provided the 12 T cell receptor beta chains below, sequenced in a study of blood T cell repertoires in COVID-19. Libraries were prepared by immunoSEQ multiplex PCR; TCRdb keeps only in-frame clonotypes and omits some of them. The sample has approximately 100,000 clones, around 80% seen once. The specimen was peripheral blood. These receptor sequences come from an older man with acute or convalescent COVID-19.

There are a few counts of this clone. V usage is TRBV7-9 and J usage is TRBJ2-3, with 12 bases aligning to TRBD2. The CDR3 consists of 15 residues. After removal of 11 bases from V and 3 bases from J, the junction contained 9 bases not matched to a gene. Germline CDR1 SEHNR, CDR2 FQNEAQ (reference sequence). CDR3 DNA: TGTGCCTACCCCGCTAGCGGGAGGGTGACAGATACGCAGTATTTT. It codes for CAYPASGRVTDTQYF.

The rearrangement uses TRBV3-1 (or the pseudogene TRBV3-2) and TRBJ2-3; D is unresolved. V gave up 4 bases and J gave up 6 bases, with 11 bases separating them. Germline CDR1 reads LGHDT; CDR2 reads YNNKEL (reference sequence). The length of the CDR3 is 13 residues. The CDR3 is CASSPSLADTQYF. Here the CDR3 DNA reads TGTGCCAGCAGCCCATCCCTTGCGGATACGCAGTATTTT.

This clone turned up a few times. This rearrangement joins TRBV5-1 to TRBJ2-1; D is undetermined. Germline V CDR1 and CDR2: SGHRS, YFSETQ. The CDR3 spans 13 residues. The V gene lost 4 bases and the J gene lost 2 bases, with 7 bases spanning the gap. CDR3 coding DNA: TGCGCCAGCAGCACAGAAACCTACAATGAGCAGTTCTTC. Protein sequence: CASSTETYNEQFF.

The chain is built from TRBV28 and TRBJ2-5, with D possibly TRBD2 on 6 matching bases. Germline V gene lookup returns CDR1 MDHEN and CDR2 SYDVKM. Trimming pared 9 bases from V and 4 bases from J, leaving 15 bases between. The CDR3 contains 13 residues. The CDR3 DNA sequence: TGTGCCAGTACATGGGGGGTTCGAGAGACCCAGTACTTC. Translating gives CASTWGVRETQYF.

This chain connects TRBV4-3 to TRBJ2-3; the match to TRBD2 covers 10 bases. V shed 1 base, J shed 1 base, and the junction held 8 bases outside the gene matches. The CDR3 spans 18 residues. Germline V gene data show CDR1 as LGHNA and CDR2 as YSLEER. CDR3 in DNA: TGCGCCAGCAGCCAAGGAAGCGGGAGGGCCTCTGGCACAGATACGCAGTATTTT. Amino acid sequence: CASSQGSGRASGTDTQYF.

In DNA form, the CDR3 reads TGCAGCGCCCTAACAGGCGCCTTCTCTGGAAACACCATATATTTT. Translated, it gives CSALTGAFSGNTIYF. J is TRBJ1-3 and V is TRBV29-1; weak D call: TRBD1 (5 bases). CDR1 is SQVTM and CDR2 is ANQGSEA in the germline V gene. V lost 7 bases and J lost 0, with 16 bases in between. This CDR3 region has 15 residues.

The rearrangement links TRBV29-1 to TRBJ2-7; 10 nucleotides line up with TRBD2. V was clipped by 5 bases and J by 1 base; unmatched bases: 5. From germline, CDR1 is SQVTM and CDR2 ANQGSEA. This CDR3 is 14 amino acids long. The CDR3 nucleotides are TGCAGCGTTACACTAGCGGGACTGTCCTACGAGCAGTACTTC. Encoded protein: CSVTLAGLSYEQYF.

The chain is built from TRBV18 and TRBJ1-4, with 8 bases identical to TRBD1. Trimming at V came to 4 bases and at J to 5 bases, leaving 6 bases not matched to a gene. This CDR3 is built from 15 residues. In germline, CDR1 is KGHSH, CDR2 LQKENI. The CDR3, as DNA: TGTGCCAGCTCACTGGACAGGGCCCCGAATGAAAAACTGTTTTTT. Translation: CASSLDRAPNEKLFF.

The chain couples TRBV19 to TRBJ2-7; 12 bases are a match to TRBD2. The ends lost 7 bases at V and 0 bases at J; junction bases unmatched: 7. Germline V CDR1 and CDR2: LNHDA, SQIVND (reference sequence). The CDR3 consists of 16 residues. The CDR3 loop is CASKPSGRVFSYEQYF. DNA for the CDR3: TGTGCCAGTAAGCCTAGCGGGAGGGTATTCTCCTACGAGCAGTACTTC.

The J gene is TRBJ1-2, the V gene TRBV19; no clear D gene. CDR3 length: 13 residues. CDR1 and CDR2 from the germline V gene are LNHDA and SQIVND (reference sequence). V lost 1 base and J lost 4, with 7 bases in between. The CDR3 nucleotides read TGTGCCAGTAGTATAGGAGTCACCTATGGCTACACCTTC. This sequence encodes CASSIGVTYGYTF.

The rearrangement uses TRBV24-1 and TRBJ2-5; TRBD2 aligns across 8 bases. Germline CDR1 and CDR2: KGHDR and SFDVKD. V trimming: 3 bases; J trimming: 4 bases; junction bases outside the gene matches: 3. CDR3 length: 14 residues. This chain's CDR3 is CATSDPGGGETQYF. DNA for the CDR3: TGTGCCACCAGTGATCCGGGGGGGGGAGAGACCCAGTACTTC.

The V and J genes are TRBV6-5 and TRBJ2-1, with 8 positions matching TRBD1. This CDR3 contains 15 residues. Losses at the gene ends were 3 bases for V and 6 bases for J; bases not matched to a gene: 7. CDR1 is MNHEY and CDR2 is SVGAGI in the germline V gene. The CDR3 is CASSYSDRGLNEQFF. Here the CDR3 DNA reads TGTGCCAGCAGTTATAGCGACAGGGGTCTCAATGAGCAGTTCTTC.